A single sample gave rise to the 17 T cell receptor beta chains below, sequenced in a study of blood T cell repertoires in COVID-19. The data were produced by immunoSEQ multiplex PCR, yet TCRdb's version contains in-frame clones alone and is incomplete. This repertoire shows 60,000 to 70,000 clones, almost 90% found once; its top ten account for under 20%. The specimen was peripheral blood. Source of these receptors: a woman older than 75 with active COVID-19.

CDR3 in amino acids: CASSFAEGVKAFF. Here the CDR3 DNA reads TGTGCCAGTTCCTTCGCCGAGGGGGTAAAAGCTTTCTTT. V gene TRBV19 combines with J gene TRBJ1-1, with D perhaps matching TRBD1 (6 bases). Germline-derived CDR1 and CDR2 are LNHDA and SQIVND (reference sequence). The CDR3 runs 13 residues. Trimming took off 8 bases at V and 9 bases at J, with 19 bases between the two ends.

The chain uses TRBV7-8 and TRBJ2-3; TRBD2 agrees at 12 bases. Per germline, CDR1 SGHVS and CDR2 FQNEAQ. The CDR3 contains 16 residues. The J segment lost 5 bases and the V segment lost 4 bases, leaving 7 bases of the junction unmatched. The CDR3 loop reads CASSSRLAGDIDTQYF. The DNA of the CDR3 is TGTGCCAGCAGCTCCCGACTAGCGGGGGATATAGATACGCAGTATTTT.

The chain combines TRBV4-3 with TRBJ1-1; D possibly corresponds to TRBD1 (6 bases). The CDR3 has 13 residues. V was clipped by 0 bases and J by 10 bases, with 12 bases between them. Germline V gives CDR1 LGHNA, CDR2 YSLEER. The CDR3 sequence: CASSQDGQGRAFF. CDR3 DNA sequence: TGCGCCAGCAGCCAAGATGGGCAGGGGCGAGCTTTCTTT.

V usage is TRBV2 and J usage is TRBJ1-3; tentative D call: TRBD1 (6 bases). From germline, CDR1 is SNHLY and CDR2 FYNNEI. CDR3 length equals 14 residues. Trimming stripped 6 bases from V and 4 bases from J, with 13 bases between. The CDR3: CASSAQGLGNTIYF. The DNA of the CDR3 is TGTGCCAGCAGCGCACAGGGTTTGGGAAACACCATATATTTT.

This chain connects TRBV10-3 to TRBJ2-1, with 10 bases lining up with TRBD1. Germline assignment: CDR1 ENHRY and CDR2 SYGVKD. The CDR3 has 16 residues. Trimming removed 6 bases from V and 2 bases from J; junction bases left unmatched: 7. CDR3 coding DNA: TGTGCCATCAGGGGCCCCGGGACAGGGGCCTACAATGAGCAGTTCTTC. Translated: CAIRGPGTGAYNEQFF.

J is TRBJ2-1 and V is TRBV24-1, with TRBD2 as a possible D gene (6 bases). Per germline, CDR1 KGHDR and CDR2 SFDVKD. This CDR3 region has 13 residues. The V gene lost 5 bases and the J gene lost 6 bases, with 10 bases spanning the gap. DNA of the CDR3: TGTGCCACCAGTGCGGGAGATCTCAATGAGCAGTTCTTC. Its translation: CATSAGDLNEQFF.

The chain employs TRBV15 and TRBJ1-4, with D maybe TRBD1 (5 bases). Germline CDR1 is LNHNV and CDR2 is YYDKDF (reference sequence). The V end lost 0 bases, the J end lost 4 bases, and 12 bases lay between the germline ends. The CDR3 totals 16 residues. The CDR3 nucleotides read TGTGCCACCAGCAGAGATATTGCAGGGAATAATGAAAAACTGTTTTTT. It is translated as CATSRDIAGNNEKLFF.

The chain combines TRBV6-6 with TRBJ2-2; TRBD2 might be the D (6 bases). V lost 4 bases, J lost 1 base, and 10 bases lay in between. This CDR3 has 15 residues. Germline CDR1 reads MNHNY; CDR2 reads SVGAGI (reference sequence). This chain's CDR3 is CASSSQGGNTGELFF. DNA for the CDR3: TGTGCCAGCAGTTCTCAGGGAGGGAACACCGGGGAGCTGTTTTTT.

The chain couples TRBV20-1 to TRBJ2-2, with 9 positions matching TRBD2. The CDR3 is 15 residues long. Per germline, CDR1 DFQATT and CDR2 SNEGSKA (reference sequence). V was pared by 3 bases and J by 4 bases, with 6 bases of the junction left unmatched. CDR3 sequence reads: CSASRLAAATGELFF. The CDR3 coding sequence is TGCAGTGCTAGTCGACTAGCGGCCGCCACCGGGGAGCTGTTTTTT.

CDR3 region: CASSLDRGNSPLHF. The CDR3 DNA reads TGTGCCAGCAGCCTCGACAGGGGTAATTCACCCCTCCACTTT. This rearrangement joins TRBV6-5 to TRBJ1-6; TRBD1 matches 8 bases. CDR3 length: 14 residues. Looked up from germline, CDR1 is MNHEY and CDR2 is SVGAGI. V lost 6 bases and J lost 6; bases outside the gene matches: 4.

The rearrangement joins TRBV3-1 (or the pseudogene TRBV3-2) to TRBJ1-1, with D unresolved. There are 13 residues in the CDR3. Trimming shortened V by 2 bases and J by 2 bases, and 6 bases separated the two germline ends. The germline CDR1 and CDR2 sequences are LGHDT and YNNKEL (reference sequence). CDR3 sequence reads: CASSQWSNTEAFF. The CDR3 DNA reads TGTGCCAGCAGCCAATGGAGTAACACTGAAGCTTTCTTT.

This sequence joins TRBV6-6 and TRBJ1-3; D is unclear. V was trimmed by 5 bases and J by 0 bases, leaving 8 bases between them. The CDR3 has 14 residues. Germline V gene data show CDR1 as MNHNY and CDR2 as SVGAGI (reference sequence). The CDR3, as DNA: TGTGCCAGCAGTCCGTCCGTCTCTGGAAACACCATATATTTT. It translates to CASSPSVSGNTIYF.

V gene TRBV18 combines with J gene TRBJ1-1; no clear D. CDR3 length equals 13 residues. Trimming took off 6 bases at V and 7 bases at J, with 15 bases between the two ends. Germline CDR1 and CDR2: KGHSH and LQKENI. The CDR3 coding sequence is TGTGCCAGCTCTCCCTCTCTGAACTATGAAGCTTTCTTT. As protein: CASSPSLNYEAFF. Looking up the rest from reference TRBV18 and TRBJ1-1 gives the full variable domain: NAGVMQNPRHLVRRRGQEARLRCSPMKGHSHVYWYRQLPEEGLKFMVYLQKENIIDESGMPKERFSAEFPKEGPSILRIQQVVRGDSAAYFCASSPSLNYEAFFGQGTRLTVV.

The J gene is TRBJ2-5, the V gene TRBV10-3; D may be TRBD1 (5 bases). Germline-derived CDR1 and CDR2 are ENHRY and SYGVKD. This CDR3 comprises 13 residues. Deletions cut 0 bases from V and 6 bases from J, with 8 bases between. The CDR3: CAISESLGQTQYF. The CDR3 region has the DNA TGTGCCATCAGTGAGTCTTTGGGGCAGACCCAGTACTTC.

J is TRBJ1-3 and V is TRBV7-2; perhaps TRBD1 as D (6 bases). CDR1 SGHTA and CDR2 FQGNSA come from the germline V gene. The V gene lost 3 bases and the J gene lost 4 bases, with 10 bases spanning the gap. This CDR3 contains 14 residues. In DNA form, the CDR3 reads TGTGCCAGCAGCTTCGCAGGGGTAGGAAACACCATATATTTT. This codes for CASSFAGVGNTIYF.

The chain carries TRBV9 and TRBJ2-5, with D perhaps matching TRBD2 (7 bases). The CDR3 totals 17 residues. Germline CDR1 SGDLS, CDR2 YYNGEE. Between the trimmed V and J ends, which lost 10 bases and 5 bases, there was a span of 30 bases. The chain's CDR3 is CARRARRWGGAGETQYF. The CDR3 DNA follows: TGTGCCCGCCGCGCCCGGCGTTGGGGGGGGGCGGGGGAGACCCAGTACTTC.

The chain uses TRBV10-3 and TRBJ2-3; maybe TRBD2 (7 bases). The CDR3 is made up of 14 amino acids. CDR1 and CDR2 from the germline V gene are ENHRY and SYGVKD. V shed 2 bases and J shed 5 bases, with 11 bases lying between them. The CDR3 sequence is CAISEGGAVDTQYF. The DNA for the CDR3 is TGTGCCATCAGTGAGGGGGGGGCGGTAGATACGCAGTATTTT.